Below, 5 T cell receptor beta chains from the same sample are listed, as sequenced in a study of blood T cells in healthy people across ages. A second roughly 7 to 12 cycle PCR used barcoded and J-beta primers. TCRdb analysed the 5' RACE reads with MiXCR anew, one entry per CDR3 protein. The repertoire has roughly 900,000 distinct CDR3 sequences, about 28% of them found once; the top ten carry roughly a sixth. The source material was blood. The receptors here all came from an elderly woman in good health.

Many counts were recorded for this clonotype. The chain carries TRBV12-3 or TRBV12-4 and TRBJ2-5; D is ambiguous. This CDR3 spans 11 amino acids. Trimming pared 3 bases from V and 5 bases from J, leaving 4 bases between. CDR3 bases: TGTGCCAGCAGTTTCAGGGAGACCCAGTACTTC. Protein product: CASSFRETQYF.

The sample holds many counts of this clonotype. DNA for the CDR3: TGCAGTGGAAAAAACGGAAACTATGGCTACACCTTC. As protein: CSGKNGNYGYTF. The chain employs TRBV20-1 and TRBJ1-2; D unclear. The germline V gene encodes CDR1 DFQATT and CDR2 SNEGSKA (reference sequence). The CDR3 is made up of 12 amino acids. V was trimmed by 7 bases and J by 2 bases, leaving 11 bases between them.

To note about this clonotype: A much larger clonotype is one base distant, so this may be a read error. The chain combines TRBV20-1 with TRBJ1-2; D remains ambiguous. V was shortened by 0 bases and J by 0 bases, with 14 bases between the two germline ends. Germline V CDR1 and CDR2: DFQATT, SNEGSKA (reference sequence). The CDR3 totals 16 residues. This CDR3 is CSARDGWRQANYGYTF. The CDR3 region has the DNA TGCAGTGCTAGAGATGGATGGCGTCAAGCTAACTATGGCTACACCTTC.

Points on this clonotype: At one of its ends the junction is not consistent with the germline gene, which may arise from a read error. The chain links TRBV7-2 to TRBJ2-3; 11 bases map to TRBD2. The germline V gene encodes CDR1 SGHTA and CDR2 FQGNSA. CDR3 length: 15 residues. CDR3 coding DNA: TGTGCCTGCAGTCCTACTAGCGGGGGTAGGGATACGCAGTATTTT. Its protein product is CACSPTSGGRDTQYF.

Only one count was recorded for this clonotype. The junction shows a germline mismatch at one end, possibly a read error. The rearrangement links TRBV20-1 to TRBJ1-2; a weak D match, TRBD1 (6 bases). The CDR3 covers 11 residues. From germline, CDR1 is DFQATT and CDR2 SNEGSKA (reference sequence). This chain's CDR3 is CSGGQDHGYTF. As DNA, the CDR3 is TGCAGTGGGGGGCAGGATCATGGTTACACCTTC.